This T cell receptor (beta chain) emerged from a study of blood T cell repertoires in COVID-19. The sample holds a few counts of this clone. The assay was immunoSEQ multiplex PCR, and TCRdb's table has in-frame clones only and misses some. The data contain around 230,000 clones, 86% of them singletons. This CDR3 region has 17 residues. V lost 5 bases and J 1 base, leaving 15 bases between the germline ends. CDR1 is SGHVS and CDR2 is FQNEAQ in the germline V gene. Sequenced input: PBMCs or T cells enriched from blood (not recorded which). This chain joins TRBV7-8 and TRBJ1-6; the D gene is possibly TRBD1 (6 bases). This receptor was taken from a woman aged 40 to 50 with acute COVID-19. The CDR3 loop is CASSLGLGGSYNSPLHF. The CDR3 DNA reads TGTGCCAGCAGCCTAGGTTTAGGGGGTTCCTATAATTCACCCCTCCACTTT. Together with reference TRBV7-8 and TRBJ1-6, the CDR3 gives the full variable domain: GAGVSQSPRYKVAKRGQDVALRCDPISGHVSLFWYQQALGQGPEFLTYFQNEAQLDKSGLPSDRFFAERPEGSVSTLKIQRTQQEDSAVYLCASSLGLGGSYNSPLHFGNGTRLTVT.